The 24 T cell receptor beta chains given below trace back to one sample, sequenced in a study of cytomegalovirus exposure and HLA in healthy donors. Primers: 60 Vbeta forward and 13 Jbeta reverse. Here immunoSEQ multiplex PCR was the method, and the copy in TCRdb shows in-frame clones only, minus some. The sample consists of tens of thousands of clones, 6% to 9% of them appearing once. Specimen: PBMCs. These receptors were obtained from a man aged 50-60 years in good health and CMV-seronegative.

This clone was detected a few times. The chain joins TRBV28 to TRBJ1-5; D remains ambiguous. V lost 7 bases and J 7 bases, leaving 14 bases between the germline ends. The CDR3 sequence is 13 residues long. The germline V gene encodes CDR1 MDHEN and CDR2 SYDVKM. CDR3 loop: CASKEGRSQPQHF. In DNA, the CDR3 is TGTGCCAGCAAAGAGGGTAGAAGCCAGCCCCAGCATTTT.

The chain is built from TRBV27 and TRBJ1-1, with a tentative D call TRBD1 (6 bases). Looked up from germline, CDR1 is MNHEY and CDR2 is SMNVEV (reference sequence). Deletions cut 5 bases from V and 7 bases from J, with 17 bases between. The CDR3 is 14 amino acids. CDR3 DNA sequence: TGTGCCAGCAGTCCCCGAGAAGGGGGTCTTGAAGCTTTCTTT. Translation: CASSPREGGLEAFF.

V usage is TRBV7-6 and J usage is TRBJ2-7; 8 bases are a match to TRBD1. In germline, CDR1 is SGHVS, CDR2 FNYEAQ. The length of the CDR3 is 15 residues. With 4 bases clipped from V and 3 bases from J, the junction kept 8 bases outside the gene matches. Here the CDR3 reads CASSSGQGPNYEQYF. In nucleotides, the CDR3 is TGTGCCAGCAGCTCCGGACAGGGCCCAAACTACGAGCAGTACTTC.

The chain couples TRBV6-6 to TRBJ2-1; 8 bases are a match to TRBD2. This CDR3 spans 14 amino acids. Germline values: CDR1 MNHNY, CDR2 SVGAGI (reference sequence). The J segment lost 3 bases and the V segment lost 5 bases, leaving 3 bases of the junction unmatched. DNA for the CDR3: TGTGCCAGCAGTAGTAGCGGGAACTACAATGAGCAGTTCTTC. Its protein is CASSSSGNYNEQFF.

The CDR3 spells CASSYSPGLRTDTQYF. CDR3 bases: TGTGCCAGCAGCTACTCCCCGGGACTTCGCACAGATACGCAGTATTTT. V and J are TRBV9 and TRBJ2-3; D might be TRBD2 (6 bases). This CDR3 spans 16 amino acids. Germline values: CDR1 SGDLS, CDR2 YYNGEE. The V and J ends lost 4 bases and 1 base respectively, with 16 bases between them.

This clone was found a few times. The V and J genes are TRBV18 and TRBJ1-1; D call uncertain. V gave up 3 bases and J gave up 2 bases, with 22 bases separating them. The CDR3 extends over 18 amino acids. Germline CDR1 KGHSH, CDR2 LQKENI. Written as DNA, the CDR3 is TGTGCCAGCTCACCTTTTTATTTACCGGGTTCCGGTAACACTGAAGCTTTCTTT. It translates to CASSPFYLPGSGNTEAFF.

This clone was counted only a few times. In nucleotides, the CDR3 is TGTGCCAGCCTACCCATGGCGGCAACCTACAATGAGCAGTTCTTC. This encodes CASLPMAATYNEQFF. V is TRBV18 and J is TRBJ2-1; D uncertain. The CDR3 loop spans 15 amino acids. The V gene lost 8 bases and the J gene lost 2 bases, with 16 bases spanning the gap. CDR1 and CDR2 (germline): KGHSH, LQKENI.

A few counts support this clone. The chain uses TRBV28 and TRBJ2-3, with 8 bases lining up with TRBD1. Germline CDR1 MDHEN, CDR2 SYDVKM. The CDR3 is 12 amino acids. V trimming: 4 bases; J trimming: 6 bases; junction bases outside the gene matches: 0. CDR3 protein: CASSYRGDTQYF. Written as DNA, the CDR3 is TGTGCCAGCAGTTACAGGGGGGATACGCAGTATTTT.

This clone was found a few times. The chain has TRBV5-4 and TRBJ2-3, with TRBD1 as a possible D gene (6 bases). CDR1 and CDR2 from the germline V gene are SGHNT and YYREEE (reference sequence). The CDR3 totals 17 residues. V gave up 2 bases and J gave up 0 bases, with 16 bases separating them. The CDR3, as DNA: TGTGCCAGCAGCTTCCTAAGGACAGCTTCTAGCACAGATACGCAGTATTTT. It translates to CASSFLRTASSTDTQYF.

The rearrangement uses TRBV6-4 and TRBJ2-7; 9 bases match TRBD1. This CDR3 is built from 15 residues. Germline loops: CDR1 MRHNA, CDR2 SNTAGT. Unmatched junction bases numbered 11, after V lost 5 bases and J lost 6 bases. The CDR3 nucleotides read TGTGCCAGCAGTCCAAGCGGGACAGGGCTACCCGAGCAGTACTTC. Its translation: CASSPSGTGLPEQYF.

This clone has a handful of counts. DNA of the CDR3: TGTGCCAGCAGTTTCGGACAGGCCGGGGAGCTGTTTTTT. This sequence encodes CASSFGQAGELFF. J is TRBJ2-2 and V is TRBV2; 7 bases line up with TRBD1. The CDR3 is 13 amino acids. V trimming: 5 bases; J trimming: 6 bases; junction bases outside the gene matches: 3. Germline values: CDR1 SNHLY, CDR2 FYNNEI.

This clone was seen a handful of times. This rearrangement joins TRBV29-1 to TRBJ2-7; weak D call: TRBD1 (6 bases). The CDR3 spans 12 residues. Trimming cost V 4 bases and J 7 bases, with 14 bases left between them. The germline gives CDR1 SQVTM, CDR2 ANQGSEA. Here the CDR3 DNA reads TGCAGCGTTGGTGTTATCGGGACAGAGCAGTACTTC. The encoded protein is CSVGVIGTEQYF.

This clone was observed a few times. The rearrangement uses TRBV7-9 and TRBJ2-1, with D tentatively TRBD2 (6 bases). CDR1 SEHNR and CDR2 FQNEAQ come from the germline V gene (reference sequence). The CDR3 spans 16 residues. V was clipped by 8 bases and J by 5 bases, with 22 bases between them. CDR3 bases: TGTGCCAGCGGGCAGGTCGGGGGAAGGTCGGACAATGAGCAGTTCTTC. Its translation is CASGQVGGRSDNEQFF.

The rearrangement uses TRBV6-5 and TRBJ2-1; maybe TRBD1 (6 bases). V shed 6 bases and J shed 4 bases, with 10 bases lying between them. Germline CDR1 is MNHEY and CDR2 is SVGAGI. The CDR3 is 13 amino acids. The CDR3 region has the DNA TGTGCCAGCAGCCTCCAGGGGTACAATGAGCAGTTCTTC. Translating gives CASSLQGYNEQFF.

The table lists this clone with a few counts. The J gene is TRBJ1-4, the V gene TRBV5-1; possibly TRBD1 for D (5 bases). Germline-derived CDR1 and CDR2 are SGHRS and YFSETQ. This CDR3 is 15 amino acids long. V was shortened by 0 bases and J by 7 bases, with 13 bases between the two germline ends. CDR3 bases: TGCGCCAGCAGCTTGGCCGGAGCCGGGGGTGAAAAACTGTTTTTT. Its translation: CASSLAGAGGEKLFF. Full variable domain (missing parts from reference TRBV5-1 and TRBJ1-4): KAGVTQTPRYLIKTRGQQVTLSCSPISGHRSVSWYQQTPGQGLQFLFEYFSETQRNKGNFPGRFSGRQFSNSRSEMNVSTLELGDSALYLCASSLAGAGGEKLFFGSGTQLSVL.

This sequence joins TRBV7-8 and TRBJ1-5; possibly TRBD1 for D (6 bases). The ends were cut back, 2 bases at V and 6 bases at J, with 14 bases in the middle. Germline assignment: CDR1 SGHVS and CDR2 FQNEAQ. This CDR3 is built from 15 residues. In DNA, the CDR3 is TGTGCCAGCAGCTTAACCCCCGGGACAACTCAGCCCCAGCATTTT. Its protein product is CASSLTPGTTQPQHF.

This clone was counted a few times. The rearrangement links TRBV10-3 to TRBJ2-1; 11 nucleotides match TRBD2. CDR3 size: 17 residues. Germline-derived CDR1 and CDR2 are ENHRY and SYGVKD. V lost 6 bases, J lost 10 bases, and 17 bases stayed unmatched. DNA of the CDR3: TGTGCCATCAGAGGACAAGGTACTAGCGGGAGAAAGGAAGAGCAGTTCTTC. Protein product: CAIRGQGTSGRKEEQFF.

The V gene is TRBV7-3, the J gene TRBJ2-2, with TRBD1 identical over 8 bases. Germline CDR1 reads SGHTA; CDR2 reads FQGTGA. This CDR3 has 14 residues. V lost 5 bases and J lost 7; bases outside the gene matches: 6. The CDR3 sequence is CASSPTGGGGELFF. The CDR3 nucleotides read TGTGCCAGCAGCCCAACAGGGGGAGGCGGGGAGCTGTTTTTT.

This clone was recorded a few times. The conserved phenylalanine or tryptophan is not found at the CDR3 terminus, so this likely reflects a read error. It is unclear where the CDR3 begins or ends on the DNA, so no DNA is shown, and the CDR3 is as TCRdb lists it. This sequence joins TRBV6-1 and TRBJ2-6; TRBD1, the table's D call, lacks a check against the DNA. Germline CDR1 and CDR2: MNHNS and SASEGT. The CDR3 is 15 amino acids in total, end residues counted. CDR3: CASSEDSSGANVLNV.

A few counts support this clone. The chain uses TRBV10-3 and TRBJ2-5, with D perhaps matching TRBD1 (6 bases). The CDR3 contains 13 residues. V lost 10 bases and J lost 2, with 14 bases in between. Germline CDR1 reads ENHRY; CDR2 reads SYGVKD. Written as DNA, the CDR3 is TGTGCCACAACAGGGCATGGTCAAGAGACCCAGTACTTC. Residues: CATTGHGQETQYF.

This clone has only a few counts. This rearrangement joins TRBV7-9 to TRBJ2-5, with 8 bases fitting TRBD1. The DNA end is a closer match to TRBJ2-7, so the J assignment may be wrong. The CDR3 consists of 13 residues. CDR1 is SEHNR and CDR2 is FQNEAQ in the germline V gene (reference sequence). In DNA form, the CDR3 reads TGTGCCAGCAGCCCGGGGACAGGCTACGAGCAGTACTTC. Translating it yields CASSPGTGYEQYF.

This clone was seen only a few times. The rearrangement uses TRBV18 and TRBJ1-1; D ambiguous. The ends were cut back, 4 bases at V and 0 bases at J, with 21 bases in the middle. The germline V gene has CDR1 KGHSH and CDR2 LQKENI. The CDR3 has 18 amino acids. The CDR3 here is CASSLKAGQVLMNTEAFF. CDR3 nucleotide sequence: TGTGCCAGCTCACTCAAAGCGGGCCAGGTGTTAATGAACACTGAAGCTTTCTTT.

V usage is TRBV27 and J usage is TRBJ2-2; 8 positions agree with TRBD2. Trimming removed 5 bases from V and 6 bases from J; junction bases left unmatched: 11. Germline-derived CDR1 and CDR2 are MNHEY and SMNVEV (reference sequence). The CDR3 contains 16 residues. CDR3: CASSPLGGAMAGELFF. The CDR3 DNA sequence: TGTGCCAGCAGTCCCCTCGGGGGGGCGATGGCCGGGGAGCTGTTTTTT.

This clone turned up a few times. The CDR3 sequence: CASKLTGTDTDTQYF. The CDR3 nucleotides read TGCGCCAGCAAGTTAACCGGGACAGACACAGATACGCAGTATTTT. The genes are TRBV5-1 and TRBJ2-3, with 7 positions matching TRBD1. This CDR3 contains 15 residues. Trimming took 6 bases from V and 2 from J; bases not matched to a gene: 9. Germline V lookup: CDR1 SGHRS, CDR2 YFSETQ.